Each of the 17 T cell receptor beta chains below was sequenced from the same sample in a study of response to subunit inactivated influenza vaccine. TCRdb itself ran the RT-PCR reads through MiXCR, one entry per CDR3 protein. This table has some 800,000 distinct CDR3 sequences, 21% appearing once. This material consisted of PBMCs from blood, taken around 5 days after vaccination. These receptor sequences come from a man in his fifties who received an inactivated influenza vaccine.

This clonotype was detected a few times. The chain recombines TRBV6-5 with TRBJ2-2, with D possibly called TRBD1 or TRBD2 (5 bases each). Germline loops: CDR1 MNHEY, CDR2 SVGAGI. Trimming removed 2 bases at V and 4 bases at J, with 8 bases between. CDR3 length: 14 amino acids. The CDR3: CASSYGGPTGELFF. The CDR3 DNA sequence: TGTGCCAGCAGTTACGGGGGACCCACCGGGGAGCTGTTTTTT.

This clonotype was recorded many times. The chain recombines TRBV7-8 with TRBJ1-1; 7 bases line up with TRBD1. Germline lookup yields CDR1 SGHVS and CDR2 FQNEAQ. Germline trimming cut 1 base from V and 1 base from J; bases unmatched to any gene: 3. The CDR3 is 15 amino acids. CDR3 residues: CASSLERQGNTEAFF. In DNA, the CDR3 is TGTGCCAGCAGCTTAGAACGACAGGGGAACACTGAAGCTTTCTTT.

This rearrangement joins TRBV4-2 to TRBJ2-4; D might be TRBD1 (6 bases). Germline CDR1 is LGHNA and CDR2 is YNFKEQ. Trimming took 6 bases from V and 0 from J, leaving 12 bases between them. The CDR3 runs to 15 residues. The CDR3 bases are TGTGCCAGCAGACCGGGACACGTAGCCAAAAACATTCAGTACTTC. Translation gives CASRPGHVAKNIQYF.

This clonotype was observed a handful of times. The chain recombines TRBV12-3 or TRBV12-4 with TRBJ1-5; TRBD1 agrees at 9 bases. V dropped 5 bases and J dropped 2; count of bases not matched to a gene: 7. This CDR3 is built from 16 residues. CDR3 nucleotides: TGTGCCAGCAGTCCCCAGGACAGGGGTGGCAATCAGCCCCAGCATTTT. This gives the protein CASSPQDRGGNQPQHF.

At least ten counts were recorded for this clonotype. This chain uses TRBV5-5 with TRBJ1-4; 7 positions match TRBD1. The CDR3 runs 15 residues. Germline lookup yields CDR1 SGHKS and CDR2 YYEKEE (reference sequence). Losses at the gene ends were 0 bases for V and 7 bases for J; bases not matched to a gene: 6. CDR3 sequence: CASSLVGQRGEKLFF. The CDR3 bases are TGTGCCAGCAGCTTGGTGGGACAGAGGGGTGAAAAACTGTTTTTT.

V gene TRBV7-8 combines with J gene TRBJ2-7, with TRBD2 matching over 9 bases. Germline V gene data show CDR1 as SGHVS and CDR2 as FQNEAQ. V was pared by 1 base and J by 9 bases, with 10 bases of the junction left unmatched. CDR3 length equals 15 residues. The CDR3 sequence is CASSLGLAVGWGQYF. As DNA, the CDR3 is TGTGCCAGCAGCTTAGGACTAGCGGTGGGCTGGGGGCAGTACTTC.

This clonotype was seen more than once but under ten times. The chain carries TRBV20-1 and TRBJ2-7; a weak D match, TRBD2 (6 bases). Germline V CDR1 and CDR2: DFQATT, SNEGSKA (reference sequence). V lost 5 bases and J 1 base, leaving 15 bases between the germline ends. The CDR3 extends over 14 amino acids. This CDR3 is CSAPRRGLSYEQYF. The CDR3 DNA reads TGCAGTGCTCCCCGGCGGGGCCTTTCCTACGAGCAGTACTTC.

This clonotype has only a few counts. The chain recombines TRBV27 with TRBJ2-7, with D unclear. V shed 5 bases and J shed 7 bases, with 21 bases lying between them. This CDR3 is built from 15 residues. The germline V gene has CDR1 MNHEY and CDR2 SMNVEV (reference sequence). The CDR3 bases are TGTGCCAGCAGTCCCCTCGCACAATTAAGCTTTGAGCAGTACTTC. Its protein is CASSPLAQLSFEQYF.

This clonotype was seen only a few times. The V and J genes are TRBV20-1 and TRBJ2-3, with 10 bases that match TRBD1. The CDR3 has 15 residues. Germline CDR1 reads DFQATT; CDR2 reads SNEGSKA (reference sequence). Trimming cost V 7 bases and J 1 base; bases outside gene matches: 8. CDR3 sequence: CSGALGQGRTDTQYF. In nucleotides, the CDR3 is TGCAGTGGGGCCTTGGGACAGGGGCGCACAGATACGCAGTATTTT.

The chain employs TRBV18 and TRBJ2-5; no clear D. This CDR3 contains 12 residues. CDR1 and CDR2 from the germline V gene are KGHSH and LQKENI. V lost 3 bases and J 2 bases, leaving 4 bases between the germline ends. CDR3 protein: CASSPKQETQYF. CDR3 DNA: TGTGCCAGCTCACCGAAACAAGAGACCCAGTACTTC.

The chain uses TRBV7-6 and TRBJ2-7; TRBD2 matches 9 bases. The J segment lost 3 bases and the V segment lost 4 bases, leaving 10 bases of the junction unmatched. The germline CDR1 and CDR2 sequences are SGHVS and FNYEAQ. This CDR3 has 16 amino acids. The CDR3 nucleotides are TGTGCCAGCAGCTACGAGGGTCTAGCGGGACACTACGAGCAGTACTTC. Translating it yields CASSYEGLAGHYEQYF.

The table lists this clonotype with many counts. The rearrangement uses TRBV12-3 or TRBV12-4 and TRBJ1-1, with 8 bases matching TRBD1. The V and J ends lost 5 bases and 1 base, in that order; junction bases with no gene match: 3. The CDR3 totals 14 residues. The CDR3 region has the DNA TGTGCCAGCAGTCTTACAGGGGGGAACACTGAAGCTTTCTTT. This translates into CASSLTGGNTEAFF.

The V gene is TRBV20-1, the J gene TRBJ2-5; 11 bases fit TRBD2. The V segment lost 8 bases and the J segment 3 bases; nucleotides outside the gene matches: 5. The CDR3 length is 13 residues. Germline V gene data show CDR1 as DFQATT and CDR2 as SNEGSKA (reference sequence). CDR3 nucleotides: TGCAGTCTCACTAGCGGGGGCAAAGAGACCCAGTACTTC. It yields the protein CSLTSGGKETQYF.

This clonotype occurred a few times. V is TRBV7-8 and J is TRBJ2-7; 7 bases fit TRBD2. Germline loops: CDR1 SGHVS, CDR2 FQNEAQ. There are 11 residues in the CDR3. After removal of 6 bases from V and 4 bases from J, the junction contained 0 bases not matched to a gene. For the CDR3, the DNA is TGTGCCAGCAGGCGGGAGTACGAGCAGTACTTC. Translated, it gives CASRREYEQYF.

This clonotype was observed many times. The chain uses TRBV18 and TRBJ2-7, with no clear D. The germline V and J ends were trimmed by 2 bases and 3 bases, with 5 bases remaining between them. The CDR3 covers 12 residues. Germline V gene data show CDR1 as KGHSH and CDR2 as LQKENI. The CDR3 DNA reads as TGTGCCAGCTCACCATCAATCTACGAGCAGTACTTC. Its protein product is CASSPSIYEQYF. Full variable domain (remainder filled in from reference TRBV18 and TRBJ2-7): NAGVMQNPRHLVRRRGQEARLRCSPMKGHSHVYWYRQLPEEGLKFMVYLQKENIIDESGMPKERFSAEFPKEGPSILRIQQVVRGDSAAYFCASSPSIYEQYFGPGTRLTVT.

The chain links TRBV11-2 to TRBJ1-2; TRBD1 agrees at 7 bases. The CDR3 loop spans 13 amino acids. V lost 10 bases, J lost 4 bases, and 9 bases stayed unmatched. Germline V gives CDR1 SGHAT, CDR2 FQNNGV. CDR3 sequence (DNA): TGTGCCACCACGCGACAGGGTGGCTATGGCTACACCTTC. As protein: CATTRQGGYGYTF.

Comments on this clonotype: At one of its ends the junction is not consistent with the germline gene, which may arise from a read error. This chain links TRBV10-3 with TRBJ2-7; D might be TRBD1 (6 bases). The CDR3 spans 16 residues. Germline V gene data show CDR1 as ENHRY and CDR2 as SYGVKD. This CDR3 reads CAISDEGVALVVEQYF. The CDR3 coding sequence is TGTGCCATCAGTGACGAGGGGGTCGCTTTGGTAGTCGAGCAGTATTTC.